This T cell receptor beta chain was sequenced for a study of blood T cell repertoires in COVID-19. Overall study: The study drew acute and convalescent COVID-19 samples from the United States, Italy and Spain. Sources were T cells, B-cell-depleted T cells, or PBMCs; the material itself was cDNA or gDNA.

Between the trimmed V and J ends, which lost 1 base and 12 bases, there was a span of 16 bases. Germline V lookup: CDR1 LNHDA, CDR2 SQIVND (reference sequence). CDR3 length: 15 residues. Only in-frame clones appear in the TCRdb table, and some are missing; sequencing was by immunoSEQ multiplex PCR. This table has over 85,000 clones, approximately 84% appearing once. Sequencing used peripheral blood. This chain connects TRBV19 to TRBJ1-6; weak D call: TRBD1 (6 bases). The clonotype was recovered from a human donor in a cohort sampled during active COVID-19. The chain's CDR3 is CASSIGAGTLGPLHF. The CDR3 DNA sequence: TGTGCCAGTAGTATAGGGGCAGGGACATTGGGACCCCTCCACTTT.